A selection of T cell receptor beta chains follows, all from one sample in a study of T cells in Graves' hyperthyroidism and ophthalmopathy. One entry per CDR3 protein, called by TCRdb with MiXCR from the multiplex PCR reads. This repertoire shows hundreds of thousands of distinct CDR3 sequences, about 13% found once; its top ten account for 9.2%. The sequenced sample consisted of blood. All receptors come from a woman between 18 and 29 years old with Graves' hyperthyroidism. CDR3s include the opening cysteine and the closing phenylalanine or tryptophan. Fields, in order: CDR3 DNA, CDR3 protein, D gene, J gene, clone size, V gene, CDR3 length. The D gene is left open where the match is weak. Rows give clone size only sometimes, using once, few, many, or a class for an expanded clone.

TGCGCCAGCAGCTTAGCCGGCGGGTTGAGCTCTGAAGCTTTCTTT,CASSLAGGLSSEAFF,-,TRBJ1-1,many,TRBV5-1,15
TGCGCCAGCAGCGCCGGGACTAGCGGAGGGAAGGAGGAGACCCAGTACTTC,CASSAGTSGGKEETQYF,TRBD2,TRBJ2-5,-,TRBV5-1,17
TGTGCCAGCAGCTTAGGTTATGGGGCCCAAGGCTACGAGCAGTACTTC,CASSLGYGAQGYEQYF,-,TRBJ2-7,many,TRBV7-9,16
TGTGCCAGCAGTGAAGCGCTCCTTCCATCCTATGGCTACACCTTC,CASSEALLPSYGYTF,-,TRBJ1-2,many,TRBV6-1,15
TGTGCCAGCAGCTTACTCACCTTGGGGGGACATTGGAGAATGAAACTGTTTTTT,CASSLLTLGGHWRMKLFF,-,TRBJ1-4,many,TRBV7-3,18
TGTGCCAGCAGTTTCCGAGGGGGCCAGGGGGGCTACACCTTC,CASSFRGGQGGYTF,TRBD1,TRBJ1-2,many,TRBV12-3/TRBV12-4,14
TGTGCCAGCAGCTTGGAGGAGCAGTACGGAGCTTTCTTT,CASSLEEQYGAFF,-,TRBJ1-1,many,TRBV5-6,13
TGTGCCAGCAGCAGACCCGGATCCTCTGGGGCCAACGTCCTGACTTTC,CASSRPGSSGANVLTF,-,TRBJ2-6,few,TRBV9,16
TGTGCCAGCAGCGTCCAGTATAGCGATTCCGGGGAGCTGTTTTTT,CASSVQYSDSGELFF,-,TRBJ2-2,many,TRBV9,15
TGTGCCAGCAGTCCAGCGGGACCTAGCTACGAGCAGTACTTC,CASSPAGPSYEQYF,TRBD2,TRBJ2-7,many,TRBV6-2/TRBV6-3,14
TGTGCCGCCAGCAGAGCCGCAGACAGGGAAGAGACCCAGTACTTC,CAASRAADREETQYF,TRBD1,TRBJ2-5,few,TRBV15,15
TGTGCCAGCAGTTACTCGAGTAGATCTAGCGACCCCTACGAGCAGTACTTC,CASSYSSRSSDPYEQYF,-,TRBJ2-7,many,TRBV6-2/TRBV6-3,17
TGCAGCGTGCGGGTAGCGGGCCGTAACACTTACGAGCAGTACTTC,CSVRVAGRNTYEQYF,TRBD2,TRBJ2-7,many,TRBV29-1,15
TGTGCCAGCAGTTACTCAGTCGCTGATAACTATGGCTACACCTTC,CASSYSVADNYGYTF,-,TRBJ1-2,-,TRBV6-5,15
TGTGCCACCAATGGGGGGTACGAGCAGTACTTC,CATNGGYEQYF,-,TRBJ2-7,few,TRBV28,11
TGTGCCAGCAGTGGCGTCGGGGGCGAAAAACTGTTTTTT,CASSGVGGEKLFF,-,TRBJ1-4,many,TRBV2,13
TGTGCCAGCAGTGAAAAGTCGGCGGGGGGCCGAGAAGCTTTCTTT,CASSEKSAGGREAFF,-,TRBJ1-1,many,TRBV25-1,15
TGTGCCATCAGTGAAAATTTAGGGGGCGCAAGGACTGAAGCTTTCTTT,CAISENLGGARTEAFF,TRBD1,TRBJ1-1,few,TRBV10-3,16
TGTGCCACCAGTGATTCCTCGACTAGCGGGAGGAGAGAGCAGTTCTTC,CATSDSSTSGRREQFF,TRBD2,TRBJ2-1,-,TRBV24-1,16
TGTGCCAGCAGCGTAGGGGGGCTAGCGGGGAGGACCGGGGAGCTGTTTTTT,CASSVGGLAGRTGELFF,TRBD2,TRBJ2-2,-,TRBV9,17
TGTGCCAGCAGCCGCGGACAGGGGATCGACGAGCAGTACTTC,CASSRGQGIDEQYF,TRBD1,TRBJ2-7,many,TRBV3-1,14
TGTGCCAGCAGCCCGCTCCGGACAGGAAGCTCTGGGGCCAACGTCCTGACTTTC,CASSPLRTGSSGANVLTF,TRBD1,TRBJ2-6,-,TRBV3-1,18
TGTGCCAGCAGCCCCCTGACTAGCATGATTGGATACAATGAGCAGTTCTTC,CASSPLTSMIGYNEQFF,TRBD2,TRBJ2-1,few,TRBV4-2,17
TGCAGTGCTTACAGGGGGCAGGACTATGGCTACACCTTC,CSAYRGQDYGYTF,TRBD1,TRBJ1-2,many,TRBV20-1,13
TGCGCCAGCAGCTCACAATCTGGGGGACCAAGCACAGATACGCAGTATTTT,CASSSQSGGPSTDTQYF,-,TRBJ2-3,many,TRBV5-1,17
TGTGCCAGCAGCCAATCGTGGGAGGGCGCCGGGGAGCTGTTTTTT,CASSQSWEGAGELFF,TRBD2,TRBJ2-2,many,TRBV3-1,15
TGTGCCAGCAGCCCACAGGGGACCGCCCATCAATTGAGTCAGCCCCAGCATTTT,CASSPQGTAHQLSQPQHF,TRBD1,TRBJ1-5,once,TRBV7-4,18
TGTGCCAGCAGCTTGGCAGCGGGAGCTGTCAATGAGCAGTTCTTC,CASSLAAGAVNEQFF,TRBD2,TRBJ2-1,-,TRBV5-4,15
TGTGCCAGCAGCCTGACTTCCGGGACCGACGTTGTCACTGAAGCTTTCTTT,CASSLTSGTDVVTEAFF,-,TRBJ1-1,-,TRBV5-4,17
TGTGCCAGCGGCACTTGGACTAGCGGGGAGACCCAGTACTTC,CASGTWTSGETQYF,TRBD2,TRBJ2-5,-,TRBV11-2,14
TGTGCCACTCGGGGTGGAAACACCATATATTTT,CATRGGNTIYF,-,TRBJ1-3,few,TRBV7-2,11
TGTGCCAGCAGTGAAGCGATAGTAGGACAGAAATTTAATCAGCCCCAGCATTTT,CASSEAIVGQKFNQPQHF,-,TRBJ1-5,many,TRBV2,18
TGTGCCAGCAGCTTTTATCTTGGGGAAAGCAGTCAGCCCCAGCATTTT,CASSFYLGESSQPQHF,-,TRBJ1-5,many,TRBV7-2,16
TGTGCCAGTAGTATCGGCGGGGGCAGGAACACTGAAGCTTTCTTT,CASSIGGGRNTEAFF,-,TRBJ1-1,many,TRBV19,15
TGTGCCACCAAAAGGCAGGGGGGAAACACCATATATTTT,CATKRQGGNTIYF,-,TRBJ1-3,-,TRBV19,13
TGTGCCAGCAGCCCACAGGGGAGTTCGGACTATGGCTACACCTTC,CASSPQGSSDYGYTF,TRBD1,TRBJ1-2,-,TRBV7-3,15
TGTGCCAGCAGGACATGGACAGGGATGGCTGAAGCTTTCTTT,CASRTWTGMAEAFF,TRBD1,TRBJ1-1,-,TRBV6-1,14
TGTGCCAGCAGCTACGGACAGGGGCCGAACACTGAAGCTTTCTTT,CASSYGQGPNTEAFF,TRBD1,TRBJ1-1,many,TRBV7-9,15
TGTGCCAGCCGCTCACAGGAGAGGGCCGCGGGGTACGAGCAGTACTTC,CASRSQERAAGYEQYF,-,TRBJ2-7,many,TRBV7-2,16
TGTGCCAGCAGTTTATCGGCAGGATGGGAAAGCTCCTATAATTCACCCCTCCACTTT,CASSLSAGWESSYNSPLHF,-,TRBJ1-6,-,TRBV27,19
TGTGCCAGCAGCCCTGGGGGTAGCGGTCTCCAAGAGACCCAGTACTTC,CASSPGGSGLQETQYF,-,TRBJ2-5,many,TRBV27,16
TGCAGTGCTTCCCGGCGTGGGCAGTTCTTC,CSASRRGQFF,-,TRBJ2-1,many,TRBV20-1,10
TGTGCCAGCAGCTCTGGCTTGATCACAGATACGCAGTATTTT,CASSSGLITDTQYF,-,TRBJ2-3,many,TRBV7-2,14
TGTGCCAGCAGCTCGAAACAGCCATCCGCCCACTCCTACGAGCAGTACTTC,CASSSKQPSAHSYEQYF,-,TRBJ2-7,many,TRBV5-6,17
TGTGCTGCCGGGACTAGCGGGAGCGGGTTGTCAGATACGCAGTATTTT,CAAGTSGSGLSDTQYF,TRBD2,TRBJ2-3,few,TRBV30,16
TGTGCCAGCAGCTCCGTACTTTACGAGCAGTACTTC,CASSSVLYEQYF,-,TRBJ2-7,many,TRBV7-9,12
TGTGCCAGCAGCTTTAAAAGGAGCTCCTACGAGCAGTACTTC,CASSFKRSSYEQYF,-,TRBJ2-7,many,TRBV11-2,14
TGTGCCAGCAGCGTAGACGCAGGGGGCTTCTACGAGCAGTACTTC,CASSVDAGGFYEQYF,TRBD1,TRBJ2-7,many,TRBV9,15
TGTGCCAGCAGTTTATCCGGGACAGGGATCCGTCAGCCCCAGCATTTT,CASSLSGTGIRQPQHF,TRBD1,TRBJ1-5,many,TRBV28,16
TGTACCAGCTCCCCCCAAGACGGGGATGAGCAGTTCTTC,CTSSPQDGDEQFF,-,TRBJ2-1,few,TRBV18,13
TGTGCCAGCAGCGGACTGAAGGGAGAAAGCAATCAGCCCCAGCATTTT,CASSGLKGESNQPQHF,-,TRBJ1-5,many,TRBV7-8,16
TGCAGTGCTAGAGATCCCTGGGGACAGGGGGCAGGTGAGCAGTTCTTC,CSARDPWGQGAGEQFF,TRBD1,TRBJ2-1,many,TRBV20-1,16
TGTGCCAGCAGTTTCCTGGGACAGGGAGGCGGCTACACCTTC,CASSFLGQGGGYTF,TRBD1,TRBJ1-2,many,TRBV28,14
TGCAGTGCTAGAGCCCTAGAGGTTGTGCGTGGCTACACCTTC,CSARALEVVRGYTF,-,TRBJ1-2,-,TRBV20-1,14
TGTGCCAGCAGCCAGGGGCAGGGGCCTGGAAACACCATATATTTT,CASSQGQGPGNTIYF,-,TRBJ1-3,-,TRBV2,15
TGTGCCAGCAGTGAAATCCTTGGGACACAGACTCTCCACTTT,CASSEILGTQTLHF,-,TRBJ1-6,many,TRBV6-1,14
TGCGCCAGCCCCAGGGGGGCCTCCTACAATGAGCAGTTCTTC,CASPRGASYNEQFF,-,TRBJ2-1,few,TRBV4-3,14
TGCGCCAGCAGCCAAGAACGTCGAGTAAGGGCCGAGACCCAGTACTTC,CASSQERRVRAETQYF,-,TRBJ2-5,-,TRBV4-1,16